The present T cell receptor (beta chain) was sequenced within a study of T cell changes during pregnancy in multiple sclerosis. CDR3 length: 15 residues. Germline V gene sequence: CDR1 SGHKS, CDR2 YYEKEE (reference sequence). V gave up 4 bases and J gave up 4 bases; unmatched junction bases: 11. TCRdb's table, derived via immunoSEQ multiplex PCR, lists solely in-frame clones and lacks some. The sample gives 40,000 to 45,000 clones, 75% to 95% of which show up once; under 0.75% is in the top ten. The source of this sequence is a female donor with multiple sclerosis, enrolled in a pregnancy study. J is TRBJ2-7 and V is TRBV5-5; TRBD2 matches 7 bases. Specimen: CD4+ T cells from peripheral blood mononuclear cells, collected before pregnancy. CDR3 sequence: CASSHRMGGEYEQYF. DNA for the CDR3: TGTGCCAGCAGCCATCGGATGGGAGGGGAATACGAGCAGTACTTC.